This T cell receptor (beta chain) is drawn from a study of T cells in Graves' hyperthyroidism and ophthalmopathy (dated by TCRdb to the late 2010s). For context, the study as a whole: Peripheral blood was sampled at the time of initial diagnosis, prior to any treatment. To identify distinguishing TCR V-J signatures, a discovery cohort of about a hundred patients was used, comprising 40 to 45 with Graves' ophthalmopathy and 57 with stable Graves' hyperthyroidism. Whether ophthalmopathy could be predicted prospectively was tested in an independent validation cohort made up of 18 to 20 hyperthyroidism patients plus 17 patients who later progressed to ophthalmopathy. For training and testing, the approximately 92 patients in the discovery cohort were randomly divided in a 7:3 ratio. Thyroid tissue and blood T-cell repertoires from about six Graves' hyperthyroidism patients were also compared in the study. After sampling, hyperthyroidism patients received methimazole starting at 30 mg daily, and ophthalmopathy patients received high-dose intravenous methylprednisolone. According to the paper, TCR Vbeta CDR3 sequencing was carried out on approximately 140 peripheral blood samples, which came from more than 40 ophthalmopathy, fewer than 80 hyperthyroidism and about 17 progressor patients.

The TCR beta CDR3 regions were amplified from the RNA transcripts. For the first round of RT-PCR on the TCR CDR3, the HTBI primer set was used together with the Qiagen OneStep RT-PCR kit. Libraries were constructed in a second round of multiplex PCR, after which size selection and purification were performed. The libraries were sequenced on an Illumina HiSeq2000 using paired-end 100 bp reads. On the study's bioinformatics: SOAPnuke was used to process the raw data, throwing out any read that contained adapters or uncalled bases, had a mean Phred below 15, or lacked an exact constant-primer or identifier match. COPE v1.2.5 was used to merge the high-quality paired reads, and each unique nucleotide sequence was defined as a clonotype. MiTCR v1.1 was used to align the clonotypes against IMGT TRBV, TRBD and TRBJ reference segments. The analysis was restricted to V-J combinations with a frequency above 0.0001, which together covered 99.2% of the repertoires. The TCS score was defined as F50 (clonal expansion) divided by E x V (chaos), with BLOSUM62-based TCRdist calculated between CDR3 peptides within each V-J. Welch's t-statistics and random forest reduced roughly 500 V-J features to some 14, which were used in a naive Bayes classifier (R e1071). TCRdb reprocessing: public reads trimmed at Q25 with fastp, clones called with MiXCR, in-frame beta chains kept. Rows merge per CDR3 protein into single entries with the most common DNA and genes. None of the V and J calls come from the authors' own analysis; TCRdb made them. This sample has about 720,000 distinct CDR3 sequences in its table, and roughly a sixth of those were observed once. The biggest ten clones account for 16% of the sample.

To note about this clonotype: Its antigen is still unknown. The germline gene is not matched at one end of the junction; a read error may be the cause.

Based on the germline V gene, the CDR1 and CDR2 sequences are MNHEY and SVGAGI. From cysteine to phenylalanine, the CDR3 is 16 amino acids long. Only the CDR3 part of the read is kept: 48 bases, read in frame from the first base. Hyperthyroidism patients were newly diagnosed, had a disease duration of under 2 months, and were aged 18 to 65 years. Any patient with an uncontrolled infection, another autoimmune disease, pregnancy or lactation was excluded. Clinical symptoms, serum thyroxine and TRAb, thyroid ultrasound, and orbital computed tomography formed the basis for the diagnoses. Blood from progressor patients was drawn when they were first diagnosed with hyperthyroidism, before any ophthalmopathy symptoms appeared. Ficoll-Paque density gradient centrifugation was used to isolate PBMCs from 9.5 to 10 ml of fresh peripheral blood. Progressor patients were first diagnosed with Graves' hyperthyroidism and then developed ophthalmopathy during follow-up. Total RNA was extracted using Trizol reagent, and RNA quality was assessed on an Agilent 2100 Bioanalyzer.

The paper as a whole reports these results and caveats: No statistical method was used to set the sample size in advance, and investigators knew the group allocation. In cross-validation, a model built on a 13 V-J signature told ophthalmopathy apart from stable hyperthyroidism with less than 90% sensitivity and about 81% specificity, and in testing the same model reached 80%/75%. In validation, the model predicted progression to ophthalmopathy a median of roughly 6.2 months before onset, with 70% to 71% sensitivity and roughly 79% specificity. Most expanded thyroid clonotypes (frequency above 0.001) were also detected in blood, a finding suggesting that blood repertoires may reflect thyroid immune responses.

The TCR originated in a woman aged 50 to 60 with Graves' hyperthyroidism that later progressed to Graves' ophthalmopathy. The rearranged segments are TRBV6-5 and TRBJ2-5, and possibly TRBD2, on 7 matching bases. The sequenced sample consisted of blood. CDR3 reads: CASSYSGGPGQETQCF. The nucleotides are TGTGCCAGCAGTTACTCCGGGGGGCCGGGGCAAGAGACCCAGTGCTTC.